These 29 T cell receptor beta chains originate from one sample sequenced in a study of cytomegalovirus exposure and HLA in healthy donors. The PCR contained 60 Vbeta and 13 Jbeta primers. The method was immunoSEQ multiplex PCR; TCRdb's version includes in-frame clones alone and lacks a portion of them. Seen here are fewer than 250,000 clones, 70% to 80% observed once, and the top ten hold approximately 2%. The specimen was PBMCs. These receptors were collected from a woman in her twenties or thirties in good health and CMV-seropositive.

This clone was counted once. This chain connects TRBV30 to TRBJ2-6; 7 positions match TRBD1. V was pared by 2 bases and J by 2 bases, with 0 bases of the junction left unmatched. The CDR3 has 14 amino acids. Germline CDR1 reads GTSNPN; CDR2 reads SVGIG (reference sequence). The chain's CDR3 is CAWSTGAGANVLTF. The CDR3 bases are TGTGCCTGGAGTACAGGGGCTGGGGCCAACGTCCTGACTTTC.

The chain couples TRBV27 to TRBJ2-6; D call uncertain. Germline-derived CDR1 and CDR2 are MNHEY and SMNVEV (reference sequence). The CDR3 extends over 15 amino acids. With 3 bases removed from V and 0 bases from J, the gap between germline ends came to 6 bases. The CDR3 DNA follows: TGTGCCAGCAGTTTCAGAGGCTCTGGGGCCAACGTCCTGACTTTC. Its translation: CASSFRGSGANVLTF.

The chain has TRBV4-2 and TRBJ1-5; D is ambiguous. Looked up from germline, CDR1 is LGHNA and CDR2 is YNFKEQ. Trimming shortened V by 0 bases and J by 4 bases, and 7 bases separated the two germline ends. The CDR3 is 14 residues long. The DNA of the CDR3 is TGTGCCAGCAGCCAAGATGAGCGAAATCAGCCCCAGCATTTT. The encoded protein is CASSQDERNQPQHF.

This clone was detected a few times. This chain links TRBV15 with TRBJ1-5; D perhaps matches TRBD1 (6 bases). With 3 bases removed from V and 3 bases from J, the gap between germline ends came to 18 bases. The germline V gene encodes CDR1 LNHNV and CDR2 YYDKDF (reference sequence). The CDR3 runs 17 residues. The CDR3 here is CATSRDTGSAYNQPQHF. The CDR3 nucleotides read TGTGCCACCAGCAGGGATACAGGGTCCGCATACAATCAGCCCCAGCATTTT.

This clone was picked up a small number of times. The chain has TRBV6-8 and TRBJ1-3; D remains ambiguous. This CDR3 is 16 amino acids long. V gave up 0 bases and J gave up 4 bases, with 13 bases separating them. Germline loops: CDR1 MNHGY, CDR2 SAAAGT. Here the CDR3 reads CASSYSTGVRGNTIYF. CDR3 DNA sequence: TGTGCCAGCAGTTACTCGACGGGAGTGCGGGGAAACACCATATATTTT.

The chain links TRBV5-1 to TRBJ1-2; D may be TRBD1 (5 bases). This CDR3 is 14 amino acids long. With 2 bases removed from V and 9 bases from J, the gap between germline ends came to 17 bases. Germline V gene sequence: CDR1 SGHRS, CDR2 YFSETQ. The chain's CDR3 is CASSFNSGGQSYTF. In DNA, the CDR3 is TGCGCCAGCAGCTTCAATTCGGGGGGTCAAAGCTACACCTTC.

In this sample, this clone turned up a few times. The chain uses TRBV6-1 and TRBJ2-1, with 9 positions matching TRBD1. The CDR3 is 15 residues long. V gave up 8 bases and J gave up 3 bases; unmatched junction bases: 8. From germline, CDR1 is MNHNS and CDR2 SASEGT. DNA for the CDR3: TGTGCCAGCGAGATTTCGGGACAGGGCTACAATGAGCAGTTCTTC. This encodes CASEISGQGYNEQFF.

The chain carries TRBV4-3 and TRBJ1-1, with 8 bases matching TRBD1. The CDR3 loop spans 14 amino acids. The ends lost 3 bases at V and 5 bases at J; junction bases unmatched: 5. Germline loops: CDR1 LGHNA, CDR2 YSLEER. The CDR3, as DNA: TGCGCCAGCAGCCAGAGGACAGGGAGAACTGAAGCTTTCTTT. It translates to CASSQRTGRTEAFF.

The chain links TRBV7-2 to TRBJ2-2; no definite D call. The CDR3 is made up of 12 amino acids. The V gene lost 3 bases and the J gene lost 4 bases, with 3 bases spanning the gap. Germline V gives CDR1 SGHTA, CDR2 FQGNSA. The CDR3 here is CASSFSTGELFF. The CDR3 nucleotides are TGTGCCAGCAGCTTCTCCACCGGGGAGCTGTTTTTT.

This clone was counted between two and nine times. The same CDR3 is also encoded by other DNA sequences in this sample. The chain joins TRBV9 to TRBJ2-3, with a possible D match to TRBD2 (6 bases). The CDR3 runs 16 residues. Germline CDR1 is SGDLS and CDR2 is YYNGEE. V lost 0 bases to trimming and J lost 1 base, with 12 bases between them. CDR3 amino acids: CASSVGEGLRTDTQYF. The CDR3 DNA sequence: TGTGCCAGCAGCGTAGGAGAGGGACTTCGCACAGATACGCAGTATTTT.

This clone was seen more than once but under ten times. This rearrangement joins TRBV7-9 to TRBJ1-4, with D tentatively TRBD1 (6 bases). Germline V gives CDR1 SEHNR, CDR2 FQNEAQ (reference sequence). V was clipped by 1 base and J by 5 bases, with 11 bases between them. This CDR3 is built from 15 residues. The CDR3 DNA reads as TGTGCCAGCAGCTTAGAACAGGGCAAGAATGAAAAACTGTTTTTT. It is translated as CASSLEQGKNEKLFF.

J is TRBJ2-3 and V is TRBV5-1, with unresolved D. The CDR3 consists of 13 residues. Germline lookup yields CDR1 SGHRS and CDR2 YFSETQ. V lost 0 bases, J lost 3 bases, and 5 bases lay in between. DNA of the CDR3: TGCGCCAGCAGCTTGGTGGCTACAGATACGCAGTATTTT. Translation gives CASSLVATDTQYF.

The chain is built from TRBV7-2 and TRBJ2-3, with 8 bases identical to TRBD2. This CDR3 spans 17 amino acids. The germline V gene has CDR1 SGHTA and CDR2 FQGNSA. V gave up 1 base and J gave up 4 bases; unmatched junction bases: 10. The CDR3 reads CASSLVPGLGTADTQYF. The CDR3, as DNA: TGTGCCAGCAGCTTAGTCCCGGGACTAGGGACGGCAGATACGCAGTATTTT.

The chain carries TRBV5-1 and TRBJ1-2; 8 bases are a match to TRBD1. The J segment lost 5 bases and the V segment lost 1 base, leaving 7 bases of the junction unmatched. From germline, CDR1 is SGHRS and CDR2 YFSETQ. This CDR3 has 15 amino acids. DNA for the CDR3: TGCGCCAGCAGCTTGTCGACAGGGGTCGAATATGGCTACACCTTC. Residues: CASSLSTGVEYGYTF.

The rearrangement uses TRBV9 and TRBJ2-1; TRBD2 matches at 8 bases. This CDR3 has 15 residues. Germline V lookup: CDR1 SGDLS, CDR2 YYNGEE. The junction had 2 bases not matched to a gene; V was cut back by 0 bases and J by 3 bases. CDR3 nucleotide sequence: TGTGCCAGCAGCGTAGGACTAGCGCTCTACAATGAGCAGTTCTTC. This encodes CASSVGLALYNEQFF.

V gene TRBV7-9 combines with J gene TRBJ1-4, with D hard to call. Per the germline V gene, CDR1 is SEHNR and CDR2 is FQNEAQ (reference sequence). This CDR3 has 13 amino acids. The CDR3, as DNA: TGTACAACCGGGGATGCAACTAATGAAAAACTGTTTTTT. As protein: CTTGDATNEKLFF. The full variable domain, in which reference TRBV7-9 and TRBJ1-4 provide the parts outside the CDR3, is DTGVSQNPRHKITKRGQNVTFRCDPISEHNRLYWYRQTLGQGPEFLTYFQNEAQLEKSRLLSDRFSAERPKGSFSTLEIQRTEQGDSAMYLCTTGDATNEKLFFGSGTQLSVL.

This sequence joins TRBV30 and TRBJ1-5, with D tentatively TRBD1 (6 bases). The CDR3 sequence is 16 residues long. The V and J ends lost 1 base and 1 base respectively, with 14 bases between them. Germline lookup yields CDR1 GTSNPN and CDR2 SVGIG (reference sequence). CDR3 in DNA: TGTGCCTGGAGTGATGGGGGCGGCGGAAGCAATCAGCCCCAGCATTTT. Translation: CAWSDGGGGSNQPQHF.

DNA of the CDR3: TGTGCCAGCAGTGAATACACCCAGAAGCAGTTCTTC. Translating gives CASSEYTQKQFF. The chain combines TRBV25-1 with TRBJ2-1; the D is unclear. The CDR3 length is 12 residues. Looked up from germline, CDR1 is MGHDK and CDR2 is SYGVNS. V gave up 0 bases and J gave up 11 bases, with 8 bases separating them.

The CDR3, as DNA: TGTGCCAGCAGTTACGTGGCATCCCAAGAGACCCAGTACTTC. Translating it yields CASSYVASQETQYF. This chain uses TRBV27 with TRBJ2-5; D gene uncertain. The germline V gene has CDR1 MNHEY and CDR2 SMNVEV (reference sequence). Trimming removed 4 bases from V and 1 base from J, with 10 bases in between. CDR3 length equals 14 residues.

The chain has TRBV5-1 and TRBJ2-3, with 7 bases fitting TRBD1. CDR3 length equals 14 residues. The trim removed 4 bases at V and 1 base at J, leaving 3 bases unmatched. Germline-derived CDR1 and CDR2 are SGHRS and YFSETQ. The CDR3, as DNA: TGCGCCAGCAGCATAGGGACAGGCACAGATACGCAGTATTTT. It yields the protein CASSIGTGTDTQYF.

The J gene is TRBJ1-1, the V gene TRBV14; 7 nucleotides agree with TRBD1. This CDR3 is built from 15 residues. CDR1 SGHDN and CDR2 FVKESK come from the germline V gene. V lost 4 bases and J lost 5; bases outside the gene matches: 10. This chain's CDR3 is CASSPPGGRRTEAFF. The CDR3 coding sequence is TGTGCCAGCAGCCCCCCAGGGGGAAGAAGGACTGAAGCTTTCTTT.

The chain employs TRBV4-1 and TRBJ2-3; the match to TRBD2 covers 11 bases. V shed 2 bases, J shed 5 bases, and the junction held 6 bases outside the gene matches. Per the germline V gene, CDR1 is MGHRA and CDR2 is YSYEKL. The CDR3 covers 16 residues. As DNA, the CDR3 is TGCGCCAGCAGCCAAATAGCGGGGGGGTTGGTAGATACGCAGTATTTT. This translates into CASSQIAGGLVDTQYF.

This clone was recorded only once. This chain joins TRBV28 and TRBJ1-1; D is ambiguous. The germline CDR1 and CDR2 sequences are MDHEN and SYDVKM. CDR3 length: 14 amino acids. Trimming cost V 5 bases and J 4 bases, with 14 bases left between them. The DNA for the CDR3 is TGTGCCAGCAGTCCGCGGTTTAGTGGCACTGAAGCTTTCTTT. It translates to CASSPRFSGTEAFF. The full variable domain, its missing parts supplied by reference TRBV28 and TRBJ1-1, is DVKVTQSSRYLVKRTGEKVFLECVQDMDHENMFWYRQDPGLGLRLIYFSYDVKMKEKGDIPEGYSVSREKKERFSLILESASTNQTSMYLCASSPRFSGTEAFFGQGTRLTVV.

The chain uses TRBV29-1 and TRBJ2-5; TRBD1 matches at 8 bases. The CDR3 length is 14 residues. Germline V gene lookup returns CDR1 SQVTM and CDR2 ANQGSEA. The V gene end was trimmed by 3 bases and the J gene end by 5 bases; junction bases not matched to a gene: 8. CDR3 DNA sequence: TGCAGCGTTGATTGGACAGGGCCTGGGGAGACCCAGTACTTC. Its protein is CSVDWTGPGETQYF.

This chain joins TRBV6-5 and TRBJ2-5; D possibly corresponds to TRBD1 (5 bases). Near its end, the DNA agrees better with TRBJ2-7, so the J call may be wrong. The CDR3 is made up of 12 amino acids. From germline, CDR1 is MNHEY and CDR2 SVGAGI. CDR3 nucleotide sequence: TGTGCCAGTACAGGTAGGAACTACGAGCAGTACTTC. Translation: CASTGRNYEQYF.

In its sample, this clone was seen a few times. J is TRBJ1-2 and V is TRBV4-3, with TRBD1 matching over 8 bases. Germline CDR1 LGHNA, CDR2 YSLEER. The ends lost 1 base at V and 4 bases at J; junction bases unmatched: 14. The CDR3 is 18 amino acids. The CDR3 region is CASSQGLSGQGRGYGYTF. Written as DNA, the CDR3 is TGCGCCAGCAGCCAAGGGCTGTCAGGACAGGGAAGGGGCTATGGCTACACCTTC.

This chain links TRBV9 with TRBJ1-1, with TRBD1 as a possible D gene (6 bases). V lost 4 bases and J 2 bases, leaving 15 bases between the germline ends. Germline V CDR1 and CDR2: SGDLS, YYNGEE. This CDR3 has 15 amino acids. CDR3 region: CASSPSGQDNTEAFF. The CDR3 nucleotides are TGTGCCAGCAGCCCCTCGGGACAAGACAACACTGAAGCTTTCTTT.

V and J are TRBV21-1 and TRBJ2-4; the table's D call TRBD2 went unverified against the DNA. TRBV21-1 is recorded as a pseudogene. CDR3 length: 16 amino acids. CDR3 residues: CASSKGLRVAKNIQYF. CDR3 in DNA: TGTGCCAGCAGCAAAGGACTTCGAGTAGCCAAAAACATTCAGTACTTC.

The CDR3 bases are TGTGCCAGCAGCCTCCTAGGATCTGGAAACACCATATATTTT. It translates to CASSLLGSGNTIYF. J is TRBJ1-3 and V is TRBV6-5; no reliable D call. This CDR3 spans 14 amino acids. Germline CDR1 MNHEY, CDR2 SVGAGI. The germline V and J ends were trimmed by 6 bases and 1 base, with 10 bases remaining between them.